The 28 T cell receptor beta chains in this list originate from one sample, sequenced in a study of T cell responses to AZD1222 COVID-19 vaccine. The data were produced by immunoSEQ multiplex PCR, yet TCRdb's version contains in-frame clones alone and is incomplete. The sample has around 100,000 clones, more than 70% seen once. This specimen was peripheral blood, taken 28 days after the second AZD1222 dose. The receptor set was obtained from an adult who received the AZD1222 COVID-19 vaccine.

This clone was seen a handful of times. V and J are TRBV30 and TRBJ1-2; D not certain. Germline-derived CDR1 and CDR2 are GTSNPN and SVGIG (reference sequence). The CDR3 is made up of 14 amino acids. V was shortened by 4 bases and J by 2 bases, with 14 bases between the two germline ends. CDR3 nucleotides: TGTGCCTGGAACGTCCGACCCCCGAACTATGGCTACACCTTC. It encodes CAWNVRPPNYGYTF. The full variable domain, with the rest looked up from reference TRBV30 and TRBJ1-2, is SQTIHQWPATLVQPVGSPLSLECTVEGTSNPNLYWYRQAAGRGLQLLFYSVGIGQISSEVPQNLSASRPQDRQFILSSKKLLLSDSGFYLCAWNVRPPNYGYTFGSGTRLTVV.

This chain connects TRBV5-1 to TRBJ2-1, with 7 bases matching TRBD2. The J segment lost 4 bases and the V segment lost 5 bases, leaving 12 bases of the junction unmatched. CDR1 is SGHRS and CDR2 is YFSETQ in the germline V gene. This CDR3 is built from 16 residues. In nucleotides, the CDR3 is TGCGCCAGCAGTCATAGCTCGAGCGGGGTATACAATGAGCAGTTCTTC. Translated: CASSHSSSGVYNEQFF.

About this clone: A read error may produce the germline difference seen at one junction end. This chain's CDR3 is CASSDARVNAEAFF. For the CDR3, the DNA is TGTGCCAGCAGTGACGCCAGGGTGAACGCTGAAGCTTTCTTT. V gene TRBV2 combines with J gene TRBJ1-1; TRBD1 might be the D (5 bases). Germline V gene sequence: CDR1 SNHLY, CDR2 FYNNEI. The CDR3 spans 14 residues.

V is TRBV11-2 and J is TRBJ2-6; D is ambiguous. Trimming pared 2 bases from V and 2 bases from J, leaving 4 bases between. This CDR3 comprises 14 residues. Looked up from germline, CDR1 is SGHAT and CDR2 is FQNNGV. The CDR3 coding sequence is TGTGCCAGCAGCTTAAGGACTGGGGCCAACGTCCTGACTTTC. Protein product: CASSLRTGANVLTF.

This chain joins TRBV7-2 and TRBJ2-2; TRBD1 is a possible D gene (5 bases). CDR1 and CDR2 (germline): SGHTA, FQGNSA. V was pared by 5 bases and J by 3 bases, with 10 bases between. The CDR3 sequence is 14 residues long. The CDR3 sequence is CASSRDRYTGELFF. The CDR3 DNA reads TGTGCCAGCAGCCGCGACAGATACACCGGGGAGCTGTTTTTT.

V usage is TRBV4-2 and J usage is TRBJ2-3; 9 bases are shared with TRBD2. Germline-derived CDR1 and CDR2 are LGHNA and YNFKEQ. This CDR3 has 16 residues. With 3 bases clipped from V and 0 bases from J, the junction kept 4 bases outside the gene matches. The CDR3: CASSHRLAESTDTQYF. In DNA, the CDR3 is TGTGCCAGCAGCCACCGACTAGCGGAGAGCACAGATACGCAGTATTTT.

The V and J genes are TRBV7-8 and TRBJ2-3, with 9 bases aligning to TRBD2. There are 17 residues in the CDR3. The trim removed 1 base at V and 7 bases at J, leaving 12 bases unmatched. Germline assignment: CDR1 SGHVS and CDR2 FQNEAQ. The CDR3: CASSLVPKAGGNNTQYF. The CDR3 DNA is TGTGCCAGCAGCTTAGTCCCTAAGGCGGGGGGGAACAATACGCAGTATTTT.

This clone was seen once. V usage is TRBV21-1 and J usage is TRBJ2-7; TRBD1 is taken as the D call from the table, unchecked against the DNA. TRBV21-1 is tagged as a pseudogene. This CDR3 contains 15 residues. The CDR3 sequence: CASSKVQGQPIEQYF. The CDR3 nucleotides are TGTGCCAGCAGCAAAGTACAGGGACAACCGATAGAGCAGTACTTC.

The J gene is TRBJ2-2, the V gene TRBV18; possible D gene TRBD2, 5 bases. The germline V gene has CDR1 KGHSH and CDR2 LQKENI. V was cut by 1 base and J by 4 bases, with 7 bases left in between. The CDR3 loop spans 14 amino acids. The CDR3 coding sequence is TGTGCCAGCTCACCACAGCGGAGCACCGGGGAGCTGTTTTTT. It translates to CASSPQRSTGELFF. Full variable domain (outside the CDR3, taken from reference TRBV18 and TRBJ2-2): NAGVMQNPRHLVRRRGQEARLRCSPMKGHSHVYWYRQLPEEGLKFMVYLQKENIIDESGMPKERFSAEFPKEGPSILRIQQVVRGDSAAYFCASSPQRSTGELFFGEGSRLTVL.

The rearrangement links TRBV2 to TRBJ1-2; 11 bases match TRBD1. The germline V gene encodes CDR1 SNHLY and CDR2 FYNNEI. J gave up 11 bases and V 8 bases, and 7 bases lay outside the gene matches. This CDR3 spans 12 amino acids. The CDR3 protein is CASAGTGGGYTF. In DNA, the CDR3 is TGTGCCAGCGCCGGGACAGGGGGAGGGTACACCTTC.

J is TRBJ2-2 and V is TRBV24-1; 9 nucleotides line up with TRBD1. The trim removed 6 bases at V and 5 bases at J, leaving 6 bases unmatched. This CDR3 comprises 15 residues. Germline V gene sequence: CDR1 KGHDR, CDR2 SFDVKD. The CDR3 sequence is CATSKPGQGTGELFF. In DNA, the CDR3 is TGTGCCACCAGTAAACCGGGACAGGGTACCGGGGAGCTGTTTTTT.

In the case of this clone: The junction does not match germline at one end; this may be a read error. CDR3 DNA: TGTGCTAGCAGCCGGGACTACAACCAAGAGACCCAGTACTTC. This sequence encodes CASSRDYNQETQYF. The V call is TRBV7-7, the J call TRBJ2-5; 7 positions agree with TRBD2. The germline CDR1 and CDR2 sequences are SSHAT and FNYEAQ (reference sequence). The CDR3 consists of 14 residues. Complete variable domain (other parts from reference TRBV7-7 and TRBJ2-5): GAGVSQSPRYKVTKRGQDVTLRCDPISSHATLYWYQQALGQGPEFLTYFNYEAQPDKSGLPSDRFSAERPEGSISTLTIQRTEQRDSAMYRCASSRDYNQETQYFGPGTRLLVL.

This clone was observed a handful of times. The CDR3, as DNA: TGTGCCAGCACCCCCTGGACAGGGACCGGGGAGCTGTTTTTT. It encodes CASTPWTGTGELFF. The chain couples TRBV27 to TRBJ2-2, with 8 bases fitting TRBD1. The germline CDR1 and CDR2 sequences are MNHEY and SMNVEV (reference sequence). Trimming took 7 bases from V and 5 from J; bases not matched to a gene: 6. The CDR3 loop spans 14 amino acids.

The rearrangement joins TRBV30 to TRBJ2-7; D remains unclear. CDR1 is GTSNPN and CDR2 is SVGIG in the germline V gene (reference sequence). The length of the CDR3 is 12 residues. The germline V and J ends were trimmed by 4 bases and 2 bases, with 9 bases remaining between them. The CDR3 spells CAWKTATYEQYF. The CDR3 nucleotides are TGTGCCTGGAAGACCGCTACCTACGAGCAGTACTTC.

A single count supports this clone. The V and J genes are TRBV19 and TRBJ2-2; D is perhaps TRBD2 (5 bases). V lost 5 bases, J lost 4 bases, and 14 bases lay in between. The CDR3 runs 15 residues. CDR1 LNHDA and CDR2 SQIVND come from the germline V gene (reference sequence). The CDR3 nucleotides are TGTGCCAGTAGTGCCGGACTTCTACTCACCGGGGAGCTGTTTTTT. It translates to CASSAGLLLTGELFF. The full variable domain, in which reference TRBV19 and TRBJ2-2 provide the parts outside the CDR3, is DGGITQSPKYLFRKEGQNVTLSCEQNLNHDAMYWYRQDPGQGLRLIYYSQIVNDFQKGDIAEGYSVSREKKESFPLTVTSAQKNPTAFYLCASSAGLLLTGELFFGEGSRLTVL.

This chain links TRBV30 with TRBJ1-5; D is possibly TRBD1 (5 bases). V dropped 5 bases and J dropped 4 bases, with 12 bases sitting between them. The CDR3 is 13 amino acids. The germline CDR1 and CDR2 sequences are GTSNPN and SVGIG (reference sequence). As DNA, the CDR3 is TGTGCCTGGGCCACCGGGGGGAATCAGCCCCAGCATTTT. Its translation is CAWATGGNQPQHF.

The chain recombines TRBV5-1 with TRBJ1-1, with TRBD1 as a possible D gene (6 bases). This CDR3 region has 14 residues. V was cut by 3 bases and J by 2 bases, with 11 bases left in between. The germline V gene has CDR1 SGHRS and CDR2 YFSETQ. DNA for the CDR3: TGCGCCAGCAGCTATTCACAGGGTAACACTGAAGCTTTCTTT. It specifies CASSYSQGNTEAFF.

V usage is TRBV29-1 and J usage is TRBJ1-2, with no clear D. Germline CDR1 and CDR2: SQVTM and ANQGSEA. The CDR3 runs to 12 residues. The V end lost 3 bases, the J end lost 8 bases, and 13 bases lay between the germline ends. The CDR3 is CSVDSGVNGYTF. CDR3 in DNA: TGCAGCGTTGATTCCGGGGTCAACGGCTACACCTTC.

The chain combines TRBV7-9 with TRBJ1-4; 11 nucleotides line up with TRBD1. V shed 4 bases and J 12 bases; nucleotides not matched to a gene: 10. The germline V gene encodes CDR1 SEHNR and CDR2 FQNEAQ (reference sequence). The CDR3 totals 15 residues. The CDR3 loop is CASSSPGQGVLELFF. The CDR3 nucleotides read TGTGCCAGCAGCTCCCCGGGACAGGGGGTATTGGAACTGTTTTTT.

This chain joins TRBV27 and TRBJ1-2, with 10 positions matching TRBD1. J was trimmed by 5 bases and V by 7 bases; bases with no gene match: 7. The germline CDR1 and CDR2 sequences are MNHEY and SMNVEV (reference sequence). This CDR3 region has 14 residues. CDR3 residues: CASKYRTGGYGYTF. CDR3 nucleotide sequence: TGTGCCAGCAAGTACAGGACAGGGGGTTATGGCTACACCTTC.

The chain is built from TRBV10-2 and TRBJ1-5; the D gene is possibly TRBD1 (5 bases). The CDR3 is made up of 15 amino acids. Trimming stripped 3 bases from V and 6 bases from J, with 15 bases between. The germline gives CDR1 WSHSY, CDR2 SAAADI. The CDR3 DNA follows: TGCGCCAGCAGTGAAACCGGGACCTTGGGTCAGCCCCAGCATTTT. Protein sequence: CASSETGTLGQPQHF.

J is TRBJ1-5 and V is TRBV3-1 (or the pseudogene TRBV3-2); 8 bases are a match to TRBD1. V was pared by 7 bases and J by 6 bases, with 11 bases of the junction left unmatched. From germline, CDR1 is LGHDT and CDR2 YNNKEL (reference sequence). This CDR3 has 15 residues. CDR3 loop: CASTPNQGASQPQHF. CDR3 nucleotides: TGTGCCAGCACCCCGAACCAGGGGGCATCTCAGCCCCAGCATTTT.

The rearrangement joins TRBV27 to TRBJ2-3; possible D gene TRBD2, 6 bases. V was shortened by 1 base and J by 1 base, with 9 bases between the two germline ends. Germline values: CDR1 MNHEY, CDR2 SMNVEV (reference sequence). The CDR3 covers 15 residues. Written as DNA, the CDR3 is TGTGCCAGCAGTTTATGGAGGGTCGGCACAGATACGCAGTATTTT. Its protein is CASSLWRVGTDTQYF.

The chain has TRBV7-9 and TRBJ2-1, with D tentatively TRBD2 (6 bases). The CDR3 consists of 14 residues. Germline-derived CDR1 and CDR2 are SEHNR and FQNEAQ (reference sequence). Trimming took 1 base from V and 8 from J, leaving 12 bases between them. The CDR3 protein is CASSLGGGKDEQFF. DNA for the CDR3: TGTGCCAGCAGCTTAGGCGGCGGGAAGGATGAGCAGTTCTTC.

This clone was recorded only once. The V and J genes are TRBV19 and TRBJ2-7; 9 bases agree with TRBD1. Germline values: CDR1 LNHDA, CDR2 SQIVND (reference sequence). The CDR3 runs 16 residues. V lost 1 base to trimming and J lost 2 bases; unmatched junction nucleotides: 6. The chain's CDR3 is CASSIARTGETYEQYF. CDR3 DNA sequence: TGTGCCAGTAGTATAGCCAGGACAGGGGAAACCTACGAGCAGTACTTC.

The CDR3 DNA sequence: TGTGCCAGCAGCTCGGAGCCGGACGGTTACAATGAGCAGTTCTTC. Protein product: CASSSEPDGYNEQFF. This rearrangement joins TRBV7-9 to TRBJ2-1; unclear D gene. Trimming shortened V by 4 bases and J by 4 bases, and 14 bases separated the two germline ends. In germline, CDR1 is SEHNR, CDR2 FQNEAQ (reference sequence). The CDR3 has 15 amino acids.

V is TRBV6-4 and J is TRBJ1-2; TRBD1 matches at 11 bases. The V gene end was trimmed by 7 bases and the J gene end by 8 bases; junction bases not matched to a gene: 6. CDR1 and CDR2 (germline): MRHNA, SNTAGT. The CDR3 extends over 13 amino acids. CDR3 in DNA: TGTGCCAGCACAGGACAGGGGGCATGGGGCTACACCTTC. Translation: CASTGQGAWGYTF.

The chain uses TRBV7-3 and TRBJ2-2; D might be TRBD1 (5 bases). The germline gives CDR1 SGHTA, CDR2 FQGTGA. The V and J ends lost 2 bases and 1 base respectively, with 14 bases between them. The CDR3 is made up of 17 amino acids. The chain's CDR3 is CASSLFGLGQNTGELFF. The CDR3 DNA is TGTGCCAGCAGCTTATTCGGTCTTGGACAGAACACCGGGGAGCTGTTTTTT. Supplemented by reference TRBV7-3 and TRBJ2-2, the full variable domain reads GAGVSQTPSNKVTEKGKYVELRCDPISGHTALYWYRQSLGQGPEFLIYFQGTGAADDSGLPNDRFFAVRPEGSVSTLKIQRTERGDSAVYLCASSLFGLGQNTGELFFGEGSRLTVL.